The 22 T cell receptor beta chains below come from one sample, sequenced in a study of T cells in Graves' hyperthyroidism and ophthalmopathy. The source material, RNA transcripts, was used to amplify TCR beta CDR3 regions. First-round RT-PCR with HTBI primers amplified the TCR CDR3 region. TCRdb re-called the multiplex PCR reads with MiXCR, one entry per CDR3 protein. The sample lists 530,000 or so distinct CDR3 sequences; just over 45% were seen once. Material: peripheral blood or thyroid tissue (not recorded which). The receptors here all came from a woman between 18 and 29 years old with Graves' hyperthyroidism.

Regarding this clonotype: A much larger clonotype is one base distant, so this may be a read error. The chain uses TRBV5-4 and TRBJ2-5; 7 nucleotides match TRBD1. After removal of 3 bases from V and 2 bases from J, the junction contained 13 bases not matched to a gene. The CDR3 is 17 residues long. Germline V gives CDR1 SGHNT, CDR2 YYREEE (reference sequence). The CDR3 coding sequence is TGTGCCAGCAGCTCGAAGCCCGACAGGGACCCTCAAGAGACCCAGTACTTC. Amino acids: CASSSKPDRDPQETQYF.

J is TRBJ2-7 and V is TRBV29-1, with D unresolved. The CDR3 is made up of 10 amino acids. Between the trimmed V and J ends, which lost 7 bases and 1 base, there was a span of 5 bases. The germline CDR1 and CDR2 sequences are SQVTM and ANQGSEA. The CDR3: CSAVSYEQYF. In DNA form, the CDR3 reads TGCAGCGCTGTGTCCTACGAGCAGTACTTC.

The J gene is TRBJ2-5, the V gene TRBV2; 10 positions agree with TRBD1. After removal of 6 bases from V and 11 bases from J, the junction contained 27 bases not matched to a gene. Germline V gene sequence: CDR1 SNHLY, CDR2 FYNNEI. The CDR3 extends over 19 amino acids. CDR3 in amino acids: CASRTSGTGANSSYNEQYF. The CDR3 DNA reads TGTGCCAGCAGAACCTCCGGGACAGGGGCCAACAGCTCCTACAATGAGCAGTACTTC.

The V call is TRBV2, the J call TRBJ1-4, with D possibly being TRBD1 (5 bases). V was cut by 4 bases and J by 8 bases, with 11 bases left in between. The CDR3 totals 13 residues. Germline lookup yields CDR1 SNHLY and CDR2 FYNNEI. CDR3 DNA: TGTGCCAGCAGTGGACAGCGGAGAGAAAAACTGTTTTTT. Translating gives CASSGQRREKLFF.

This clonotype occurred many times. V gene TRBV20-1 combines with J gene TRBJ1-2; 10 bases are shared with TRBD1. CDR1 is DFQATT and CDR2 is SNEGSKA in the germline V gene (reference sequence). Unmatched junction bases numbered 8, after V lost 6 bases and J lost 7 bases. This CDR3 is built from 13 residues. The CDR3 nucleotides are TGCAGTGCGCTCGGGACAGGGGTTAGTGGCTACACCTTC. Its translation: CSALGTGVSGYTF.

V and J are TRBV11-2 and TRBJ2-5, with D maybe TRBD1 (5 bases). With the DNA end fitting TRBJ2-1 better, the J assignment may be wrong. Germline CDR1 SGHAT, CDR2 FQNNGV. The CDR3 runs 15 residues. The CDR3 reads CASSLQFGAHNEQFF. Written as DNA, the CDR3 is TGTGCCAGCAGCTTACAGTTTGGGGCCCACAATGAGCAGTTCTTC.

This clonotype was seen once. The chain links TRBV29-1 to TRBJ1-5; a weak D match, TRBD1 (5 bases). The CDR3 length is 14 residues. Germline V gives CDR1 SQVTM, CDR2 ANQGSEA. V lost 0 bases and J lost 4, with 10 bases in between. DNA of the CDR3: TGCAGCGTTGAAGATGGGGGAGAAAATCAGCCCCAGCATTTT. Amino acids: CSVEDGGENQPQHF.

V is TRBV5-1 and J is TRBJ2-5, with D unclear. V lost 4 bases to trimming and J lost 4 bases, with 17 bases between them. This CDR3 contains 15 residues. Per germline, CDR1 SGHRS and CDR2 YFSETQ. CDR3 sequence: CASSEAAGILETQYF. CDR3 in DNA: TGCGCCAGCAGCGAGGCAGCTGGAATTCTAGAGACCCAGTACTTC.

This chain links TRBV6-5 with TRBJ2-7; D unclear. The CDR3 is 13 residues long. Trimming removed 0 bases from V and 3 bases from J, with 6 bases in between. CDR1 is MNHEY, CDR2 SVGAGI, per germline. The CDR3 DNA sequence: TGTGCCAGCAGTTACTCGAAGCTCTACGAGCAGTACTTC. Encoded protein: CASSYSKLYEQYF.

This clonotype was counted many times. The J gene is TRBJ1-2, the V gene TRBV28; TRBD1 matches 8 bases. The CDR3 spans 13 residues. Per the germline V gene, CDR1 is MDHEN and CDR2 is SYDVKM. The J segment lost 6 bases and the V segment lost 6 bases, leaving 6 bases of the junction unmatched. The CDR3 protein is CASSQQDRDGYTF. For the CDR3, the DNA is TGTGCCAGCAGCCAGCAGGACAGGGATGGCTACACCTTC.

The chain recombines TRBV2 with TRBJ1-2; D is undetermined. The CDR3 contains 12 residues. Trimming took 10 bases from V and 9 from J, leaving 18 bases between them. CDR1 and CDR2 from the germline V gene are SNHLY and FYNNEI. The CDR3 DNA reads TGTGCCAACGGACTAGCAATTGGAAGCTACACCTTC. Translated, it gives CANGLAIGSYTF.

Notes on this clonotype: Possible read error: a much larger clone is one base away. V is TRBV20-1 and J is TRBJ2-7; TRBD2 matches at 8 bases. J gave up 2 bases and V 5 bases, and 11 bases lay outside the gene matches. The CDR3 spans 15 residues. Looked up from germline, CDR1 is DFQATT and CDR2 is SNEGSKA (reference sequence). The CDR3 reads CSAGGSGRFPYEQYF. The CDR3 nucleotides read TGCAGTGCTGGGGGCAGCGGGAGATTTCCCTACGAGCAGTACTTC.

The chain joins TRBV20-1 to TRBJ2-7, with a possible D match to TRBD1 (5 bases). CDR1 and CDR2 from the germline V gene are DFQATT and SNEGSKA (reference sequence). V was trimmed by 8 bases and J by 3 bases, leaving 11 bases between them. The CDR3 covers 11 residues. The CDR3 coding sequence is TGCAGTTTGCAGGGCAGCTACGAGCAGTACTTC. This translates into CSLQGSYEQYF.

V gene TRBV4-1 combines with J gene TRBJ1-2, with D possibly matching TRBD1 (5 bases). The V gene's germline CDR1 is MGHRA and CDR2 YSYEKL. CDR3 length equals 16 residues. The V end was cut by 0 bases, the J end by 1 base, with 12 bases between. The CDR3 spells CASSQDPRRDNYGYTF. CDR3 coding DNA: TGCGCCAGCAGCCAAGATCCACGCAGGGATAACTATGGCTACACCTTC.

This clonotype was observed at least ten times. This rearrangement joins TRBV27 to TRBJ2-6; D is uncertain. The CDR3 totals 15 residues. In germline, CDR1 is MNHEY, CDR2 SMNVEV (reference sequence). V was trimmed by 3 bases and J by 2 bases, leaving 8 bases between them. CDR3 region: CASSFLGTGANVLTF. CDR3 in DNA: TGTGCCAGCAGTTTTCTTGGGACTGGGGCCAACGTCCTGACTTTC.

This clonotype was detected ten times or more. V and J are TRBV27 and TRBJ1-6, with no clear D. The CDR3 is 14 residues long. Looked up from germline, CDR1 is MNHEY and CDR2 is SMNVEV (reference sequence). The germline V and J ends were trimmed by 4 bases and 9 bases, with 13 bases remaining between them. The CDR3 DNA sequence: TGTGCCAGCAGTTCCCGGCAAGGACTTTCACCCCTCCACTTT. Residues: CASSSRQGLSPLHF.

This clonotype was counted at least ten times. The J gene is TRBJ1-1, the V gene TRBV5-4; the D gene is possibly TRBD1 (5 bases). The V end lost 9 bases, the J end lost 3 bases, and 12 bases lay between the germline ends. CDR3 size: 12 residues. Germline V lookup: CDR1 SGHNT, CDR2 YYREEE (reference sequence). The CDR3 spells CATGGEYTEAFF. The CDR3 DNA is TGTGCCACTGGAGGGGAATACACTGAAGCTTTCTTT.

This clonotype was counted at least ten times. The V and J genes are TRBV24-1 and TRBJ2-2; D is perhaps TRBD1 or TRBD2 (5 bases each). The germline V gene has CDR1 KGHDR and CDR2 SFDVKD. V gave up 5 bases and J gave up 4 bases, with 19 bases separating them. This CDR3 has 17 amino acids. CDR3 nucleotide sequence: TGTGCCACCAGTGCCGCCGCGGGCAGGGTGGCCACCGGGGAGCTGTTTTTT. Translating it yields CATSAAAGRVATGELFF.

This clonotype was seen once. The chain employs TRBV25-1 and TRBJ1-4, with a possible D match to TRBD1 (5 bases). Germline CDR1 and CDR2: MGHDK and SYGVNS. The CDR3 is 11 amino acids. Written as DNA, the CDR3 is TGTGCACCCGGGGCGCACGAAAAACTGTTTTTT. This translates into CAPGAHEKLFF.

Remarks on this clonotype: A read error is possible here, since a much larger clone lies one base away. The chain employs TRBV5-4 and TRBJ2-2; a weak D match, TRBD2 (5 bases). CDR3 size: 18 residues. Trimming pared 1 base from V and 6 bases from J, leaving 22 bases between. CDR1 and CDR2 from the germline V gene are SGHNT and YYREEE (reference sequence). CDR3 loop: CASSLKAARRGYAGELFF. Written as DNA, the CDR3 is TGTGCCAGCAGCTTGAAAGCGGCCCGAAGAGGCTACGCCGGGGAGCTGTTTTTT.

In regard to this clonotype: At one end the junction does not follow the germline gene, possibly because of a read error. This rearrangement joins TRBV12-3 or TRBV12-4 to TRBJ2-2; 12 positions match TRBD2. This CDR3 spans 17 amino acids. CDR3 amino acids: CAGSLDLAGGDTGELFF. CDR3 DNA: TGTGCCGGCAGTTTAGACCTAGCGGGAGGGGACACCGGGGAGCTGTTTTTT.

The chain uses TRBV7-9 and TRBJ1-4; 7 nucleotides agree with TRBD1. CDR1 and CDR2 (germline): SEHNR, FQNEAQ (reference sequence). This CDR3 spans 15 amino acids. J lost 0 bases, V lost 6 bases, and 4 bases had no gene match. The CDR3 DNA follows: TGTGCCAGCAGGCTTACAGGGGCAACTAATGAAAAACTGTTTTTT. It encodes CASRLTGATNEKLFF. The entire variable domain, with the rest obtained from reference TRBV7-9 and TRBJ1-4, is as follows: DTGVSQNPRHKITKRGQNVTFRCDPISEHNRLYWYRQTLGQGPEFLTYFQNEAQLEKSRLLSDRFSAERPKGSFSTLEIQRTEQGDSAMYLCASRLTGATNEKLFFGSGTQLSVL.